These 7 T cell receptor beta chains were sequenced from one sample in a study of shared clonotypes between healthy human individuals. Clones were sequenced by immunoSEQ multiplex PCR, and TCRdb holds only the in-frame ones, with some missing. The sample yields about 680,000 clones, about 91% seen once. Terminally differentiated effector memory CD45RA+ cells were left out of the naive CD8 fraction, which was CD45RO-negative and positively selected for CCR7. The sequenced sample was naive CD8+ T cells sorted from blood. The receptors derive from a man aged 25-45 years in good health.

In this sample, this clone turned up once. This sequence joins TRBV27 and TRBJ1-2; D is perhaps TRBD1 (5 bases). The CDR3 consists of 12 residues. With 4 bases removed from V and 8 bases from J, the gap between germline ends came to 11 bases. CDR1 is MNHEY, CDR2 SMNVEV, per germline (reference sequence). The CDR3 DNA sequence: TGTGCCAGCAGTTCCCGTACAGGAGGCTACACCTTC. This gives the protein CASSSRTGGYTF.

CDR3 loop: CASSARRGYTF. For the CDR3, the DNA is TGTGCCAGCAGCGCGAGACGTGGCTACACCTTC. This chain uses TRBV9 with TRBJ1-2; D unresolved. Trimming cost V 3 bases and J 7 bases, with 7 bases left between them. The CDR3 loop spans 11 amino acids. Germline-derived CDR1 and CDR2 are SGDLS and YYNGEE.

This sequence joins TRBV6-1 and TRBJ2-7; 9 bases map to TRBD2. This CDR3 region has 15 residues. The germline CDR1 and CDR2 sequences are MNHNS and SASEGT. Trimming removed 2 bases from V and 5 bases from J; junction bases left unmatched: 7. The CDR3 here is CASSERGTSFDEQYF. The CDR3 DNA is TGTGCCAGCAGTGAAAGGGGGACTAGCTTCGACGAGCAGTACTTC.

V and J are TRBV9 and TRBJ1-5; D is undetermined. Trimming removed 3 bases from V and 7 bases from J, with 11 bases in between. CDR3 length: 13 amino acids. CDR1 SGDLS and CDR2 YYNGEE come from the germline V gene. DNA of the CDR3: TGTGCCAGCAGCGACGGGGAGGGCCAGCCCCAGCATTTT. This encodes CASSDGEGQPQHF.

The V gene is TRBV6-5, the J gene TRBJ2-7; 8 nucleotides match TRBD1. Germline V gene lookup returns CDR1 MNHEY and CDR2 SVGAGI. The CDR3 has 15 amino acids. V lost 2 bases to trimming and J lost 4 bases; unmatched junction nucleotides: 7. The CDR3 DNA reads TGTGCCAGCAGTTACGGACAGGGTGGAGCTTACGAGCAGTACTTC. Amino acids: CASSYGQGGAYEQYF.

The chain couples TRBV6-1 to TRBJ2-7; 8 nucleotides agree with TRBD1. The CDR3 extends over 14 amino acids. With V trimmed by 6 bases and J by 2 bases, 6 bases remained unmatched. Germline V gives CDR1 MNHNS, CDR2 SASEGT. CDR3 DNA: TGTGCCAGCAGACCGGGACAGGTCACCTACGAGCAGTACTTC. Protein sequence: CASRPGQVTYEQYF.

V gene TRBV5-6 combines with J gene TRBJ2-7; TRBD1 matches at 9 bases. Germline V CDR1 and CDR2: SGHDT, YYEEEE. Trimming took 3 bases from V and 2 from J; bases not matched to a gene: 6. The CDR3 covers 15 residues. The DNA for the CDR3 is TGTGCCAGCAGCTACCGGGACAGGGCCCCCTACGAGCAGTACTTC. This encodes CASSYRDRAPYEQYF.